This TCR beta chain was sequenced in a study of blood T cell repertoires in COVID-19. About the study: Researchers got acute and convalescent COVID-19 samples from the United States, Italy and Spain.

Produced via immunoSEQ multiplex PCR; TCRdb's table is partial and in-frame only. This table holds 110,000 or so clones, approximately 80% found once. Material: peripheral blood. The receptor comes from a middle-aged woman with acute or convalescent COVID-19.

The CDR3 bases are TGTGCCAGCGATGGACAGGCCCGAGAGACCCAGTACTTC. Translating gives CASDGQARETQYF. The genes are TRBV2 and TRBJ2-5, with TRBD1 matching 7 bases. Per the germline V gene, CDR1 is SNHLY and CDR2 is FYNNEI. V was pared by 8 bases and J by 4 bases, with 7 bases of the junction left unmatched. CDR3 length: 13 residues.